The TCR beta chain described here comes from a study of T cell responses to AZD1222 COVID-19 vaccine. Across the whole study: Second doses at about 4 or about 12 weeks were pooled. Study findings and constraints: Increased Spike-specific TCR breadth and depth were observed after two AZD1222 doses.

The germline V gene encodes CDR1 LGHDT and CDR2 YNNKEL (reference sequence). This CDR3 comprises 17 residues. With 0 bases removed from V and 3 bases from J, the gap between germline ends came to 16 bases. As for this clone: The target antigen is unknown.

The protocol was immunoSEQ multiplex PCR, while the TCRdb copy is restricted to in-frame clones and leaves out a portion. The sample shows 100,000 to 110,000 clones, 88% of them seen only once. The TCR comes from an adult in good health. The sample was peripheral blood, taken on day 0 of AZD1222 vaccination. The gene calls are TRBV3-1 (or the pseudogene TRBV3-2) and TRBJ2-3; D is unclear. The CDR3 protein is CASSQEFAVAVTDTQYF. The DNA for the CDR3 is TGTGCCAGCAGCCAAGAGTTCGCAGTAGCTGTGACAGATACGCAGTATTTT.